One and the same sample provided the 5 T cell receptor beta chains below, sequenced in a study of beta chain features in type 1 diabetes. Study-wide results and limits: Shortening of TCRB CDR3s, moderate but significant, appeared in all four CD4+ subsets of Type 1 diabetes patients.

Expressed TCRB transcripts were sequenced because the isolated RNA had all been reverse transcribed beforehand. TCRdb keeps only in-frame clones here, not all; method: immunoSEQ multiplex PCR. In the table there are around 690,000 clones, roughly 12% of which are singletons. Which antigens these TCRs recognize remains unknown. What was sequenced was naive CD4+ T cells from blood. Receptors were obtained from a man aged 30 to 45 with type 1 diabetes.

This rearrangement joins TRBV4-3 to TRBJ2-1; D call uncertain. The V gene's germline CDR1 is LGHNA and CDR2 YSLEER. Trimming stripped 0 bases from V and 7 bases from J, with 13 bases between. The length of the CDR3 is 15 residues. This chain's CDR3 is CASSQDEVGINEQFF. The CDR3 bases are TGCGCCAGCAGCCAAGACGAGGTAGGAATAAATGAGCAGTTCTTC.

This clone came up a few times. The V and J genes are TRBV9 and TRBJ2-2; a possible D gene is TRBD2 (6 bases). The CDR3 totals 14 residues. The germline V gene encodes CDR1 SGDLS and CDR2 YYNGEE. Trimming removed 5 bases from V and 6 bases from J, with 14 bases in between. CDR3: CASRPGEAAGELFF. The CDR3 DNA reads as TGTGCCAGCAGGCCGGGGGAGGCGGCCGGGGAGCTGTTTTTT.

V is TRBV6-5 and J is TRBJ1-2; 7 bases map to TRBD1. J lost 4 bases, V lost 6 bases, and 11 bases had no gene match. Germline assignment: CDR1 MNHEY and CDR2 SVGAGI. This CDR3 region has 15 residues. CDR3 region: CASSPERQGPYGYTF. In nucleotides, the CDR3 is TGTGCCAGCAGCCCTGAGAGACAGGGCCCCTATGGCTACACCTTC.

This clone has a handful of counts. The CDR3 reads CAWNGEGNGYTF. CDR3 DNA sequence: TGTGCCTGGAATGGCGAGGGAAATGGCTACACCTTC. The chain is built from TRBV30 and TRBJ1-2; no definite D call. Trimming took 4 bases from V and 6 from J, leaving 12 bases between them. The CDR3 covers 12 residues. CDR1 and CDR2 (germline): GTSNPN, SVGIG (reference sequence). Full variable domain (rest looked up from reference TRBV30 and TRBJ1-2): SQTIHQWPATLVQPVGSPLSLECTVEGTSNPNLYWYRQAAGRGLQLLFYSVGIGQISSEVPQNLSASRPQDRQFILSSKKLLLSDSGFYLCAWNGEGNGYTFGSGTRLTVV.

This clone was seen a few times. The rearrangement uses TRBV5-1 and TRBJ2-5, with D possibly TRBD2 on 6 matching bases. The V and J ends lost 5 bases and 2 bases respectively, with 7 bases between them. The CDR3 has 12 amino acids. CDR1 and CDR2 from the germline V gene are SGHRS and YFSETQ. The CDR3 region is CASRREQETQYF. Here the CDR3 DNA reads TGCGCCAGCAGGCGGGAACAAGAGACCCAGTACTTC.